This T cell receptor beta chain stems from a study of shared clonotypes between healthy human individuals. General study points: Large depth notwithstanding, sorted-subset sequencing proved incomplete by rarefaction. Naive subsets typically showed greater estimated richness than memory subsets.

Worth noting for this clone: What it recognizes is unknown.

V was trimmed by 0 bases and J by 2 bases, leaving 12 bases between them. Germline CDR1 reads SGHRS; CDR2 reads YFSETQ. This CDR3 spans 15 amino acids. In the original workflow: ImmunoSEQ only sent back junction sequences with no quality scores, so filtering was done differently. Sequencing used immunoSEQ multiplex PCR; TCRdb keeps in-frame clones, though not all of them. From that table come the V and J calls and clone size; the DNA was used to work out D and trimming. The repertoire holds approximately 2.1 million clones, with approximately 95% as singletons. The source of this sequence is a young man in good health. Some clones in this sample may be carry-over from other donors' samples. The sample consisted of naive CD4+ T cells from PBMCs. The subset here: CD45RA+ positively selected. J is TRBJ2-7 and V is TRBV5-1; D may match TRBD1 or TRBD2 (6 bases each). The DNA for the CDR3 is TGCGCCAGCAGCTTGGGGGGGGCCCTCCCCTACGAGCAGTACTTC. It codes for CASSLGGALPYEQYF.